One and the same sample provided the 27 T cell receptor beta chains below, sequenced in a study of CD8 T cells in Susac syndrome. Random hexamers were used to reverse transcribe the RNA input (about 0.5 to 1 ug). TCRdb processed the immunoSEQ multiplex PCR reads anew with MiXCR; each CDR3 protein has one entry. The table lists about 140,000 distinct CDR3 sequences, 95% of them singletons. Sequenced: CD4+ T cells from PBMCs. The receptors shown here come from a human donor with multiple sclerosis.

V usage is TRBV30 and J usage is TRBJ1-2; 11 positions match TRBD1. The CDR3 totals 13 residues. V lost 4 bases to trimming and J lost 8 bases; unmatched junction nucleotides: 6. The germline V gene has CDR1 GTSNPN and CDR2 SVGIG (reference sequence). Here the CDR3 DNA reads TGTGCCTGGACCGGACAGGGGGCATGGGGCTACACCTTC. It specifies CAWTGQGAWGYTF.

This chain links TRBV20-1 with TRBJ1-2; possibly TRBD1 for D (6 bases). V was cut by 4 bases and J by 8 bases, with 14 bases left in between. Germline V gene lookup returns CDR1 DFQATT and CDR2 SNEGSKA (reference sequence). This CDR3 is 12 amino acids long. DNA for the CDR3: TGCAGTGCTACGGAGGGGGGCAACGGCTACACCTTC. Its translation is CSATEGGNGYTF.

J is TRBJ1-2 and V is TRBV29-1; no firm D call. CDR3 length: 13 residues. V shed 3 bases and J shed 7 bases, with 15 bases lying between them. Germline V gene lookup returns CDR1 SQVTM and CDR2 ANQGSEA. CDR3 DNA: TGCAGCGTTGAGAAGGGCTTTACTGCTGGCTACACCTTC. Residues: CSVEKGFTAGYTF.

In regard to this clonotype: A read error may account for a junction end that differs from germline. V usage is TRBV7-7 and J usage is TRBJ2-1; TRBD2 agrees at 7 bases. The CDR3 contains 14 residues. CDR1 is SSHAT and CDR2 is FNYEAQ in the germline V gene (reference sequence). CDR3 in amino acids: CASTPLSGVGEQFF. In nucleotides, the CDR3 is TGTGCTAGCACCCCCCTCAGCGGGGTCGGTGAGCAGTTCTTC.

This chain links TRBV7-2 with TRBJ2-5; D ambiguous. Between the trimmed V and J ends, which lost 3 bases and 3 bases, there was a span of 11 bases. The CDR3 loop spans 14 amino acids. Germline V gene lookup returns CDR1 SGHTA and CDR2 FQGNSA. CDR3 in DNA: TGTGCCAGCAGCTTTGCTTCCGAAAAAGAGACCCAGTACTTC. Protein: CASSFASEKETQYF.

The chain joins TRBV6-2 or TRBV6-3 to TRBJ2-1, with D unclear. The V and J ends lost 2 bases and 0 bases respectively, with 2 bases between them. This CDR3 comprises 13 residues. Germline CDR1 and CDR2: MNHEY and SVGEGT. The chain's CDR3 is CASSYDSYNEQFF. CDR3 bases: TGTGCCAGCAGTTACGACTCCTACAATGAGCAGTTCTTC.

The CDR3 bases are TGCGCCAGCCGAAACCGGGACAGGGGGTCGTACGAGCAGTACTTC. Its protein is CASRNRDRGSYEQYF. The V and J genes are TRBV23-1 and TRBJ2-7; 11 bases are shared with TRBD1. TRBV23-1 falls under the ORF class, with uncertain function. This CDR3 comprises 15 residues. J was trimmed by 4 bases and V by 8 bases; bases with no gene match: 10.

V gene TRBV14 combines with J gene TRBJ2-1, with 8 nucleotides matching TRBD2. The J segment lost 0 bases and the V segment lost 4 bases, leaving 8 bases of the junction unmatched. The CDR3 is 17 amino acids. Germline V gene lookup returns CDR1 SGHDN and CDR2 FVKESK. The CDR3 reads CASSPFRSGSSYNEQFF. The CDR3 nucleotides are TGTGCCAGCAGCCCCTTTAGAAGCGGGAGCTCCTACAATGAGCAGTTCTTC.

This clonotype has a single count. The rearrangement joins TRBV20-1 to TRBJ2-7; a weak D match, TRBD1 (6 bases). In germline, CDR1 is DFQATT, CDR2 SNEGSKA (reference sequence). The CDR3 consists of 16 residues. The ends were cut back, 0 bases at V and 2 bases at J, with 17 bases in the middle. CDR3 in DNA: TGCAGTGCTAGAGATGGGAAAAGGACAGCCACCTACGAGCAGTACTTC. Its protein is CSARDGKRTATYEQYF.

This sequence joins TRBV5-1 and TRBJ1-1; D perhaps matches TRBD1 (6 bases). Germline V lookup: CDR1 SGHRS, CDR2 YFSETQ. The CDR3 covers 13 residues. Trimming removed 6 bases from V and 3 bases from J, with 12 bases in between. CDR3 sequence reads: CASNREGDTEAFF. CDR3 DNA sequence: TGCGCCAGCAACCGGGAGGGGGACACTGAAGCTTTCTTT.

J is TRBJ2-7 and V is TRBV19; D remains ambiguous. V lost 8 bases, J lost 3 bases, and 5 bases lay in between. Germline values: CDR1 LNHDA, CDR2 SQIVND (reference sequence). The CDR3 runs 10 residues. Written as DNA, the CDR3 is TGTGCCAGTGCGAACTACGAGCAGTACTTC. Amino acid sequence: CASANYEQYF.

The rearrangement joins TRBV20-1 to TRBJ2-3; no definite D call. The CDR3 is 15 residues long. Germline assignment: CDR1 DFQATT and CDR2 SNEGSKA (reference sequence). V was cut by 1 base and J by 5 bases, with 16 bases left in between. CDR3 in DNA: TGCAGTGCTAGAGCGCGCGCCGCAGGCGGAGATACGCAGTATTTT. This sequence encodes CSARARAAGGDTQYF.

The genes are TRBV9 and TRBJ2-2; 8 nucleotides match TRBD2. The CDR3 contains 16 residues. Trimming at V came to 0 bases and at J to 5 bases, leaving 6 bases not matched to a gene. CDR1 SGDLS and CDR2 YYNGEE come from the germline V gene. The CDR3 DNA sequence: TGTGCCAGCAGCGTAGCTAGCGGGCTGGAAACCGGGGAGCTGTTTTTT. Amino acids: CASSVASGLETGELFF.

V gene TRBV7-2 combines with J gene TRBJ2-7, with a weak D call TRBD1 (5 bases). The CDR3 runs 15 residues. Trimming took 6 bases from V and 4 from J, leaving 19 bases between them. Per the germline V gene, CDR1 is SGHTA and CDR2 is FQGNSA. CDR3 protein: CASSSPRQSAYEQYF. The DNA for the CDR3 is TGTGCCAGCAGTTCCCCACGACAGTCAGCGTACGAGCAGTACTTC.

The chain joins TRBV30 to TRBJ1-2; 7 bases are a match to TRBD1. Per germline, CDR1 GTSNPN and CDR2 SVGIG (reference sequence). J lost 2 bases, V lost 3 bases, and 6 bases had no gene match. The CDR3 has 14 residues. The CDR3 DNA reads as TGTGCCTGGAGGAGGACAGGTTACAACTATGGCTACACCTTC. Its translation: CAWRRTGYNYGYTF.

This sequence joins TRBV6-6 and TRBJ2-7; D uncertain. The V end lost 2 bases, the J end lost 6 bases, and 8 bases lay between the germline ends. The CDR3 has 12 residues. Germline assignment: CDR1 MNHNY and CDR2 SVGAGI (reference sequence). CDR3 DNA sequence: TGTGCCAGCAGTTACCTCGGATCCGAGCAGTACTTC. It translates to CASSYLGSEQYF.

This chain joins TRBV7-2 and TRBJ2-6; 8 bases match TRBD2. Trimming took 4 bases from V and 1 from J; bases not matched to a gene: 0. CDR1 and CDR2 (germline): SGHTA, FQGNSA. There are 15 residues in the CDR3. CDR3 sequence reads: CASSSSGSGANVLTF. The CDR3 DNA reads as TGTGCCAGCAGCTCTAGCGGGTCTGGGGCCAACGTCCTGACTTTC. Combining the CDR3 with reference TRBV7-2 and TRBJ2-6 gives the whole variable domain GAGVSQSPSNKVTEKGKDVELRCDPISGHTALYWYRQSLGQGLEFLIYFQGNSAPDKSGLPSDRFSAERTGGSVSTLTIQRTQQEDSAVYLCASSSSGSGANVLTFGAGSRLTVL.

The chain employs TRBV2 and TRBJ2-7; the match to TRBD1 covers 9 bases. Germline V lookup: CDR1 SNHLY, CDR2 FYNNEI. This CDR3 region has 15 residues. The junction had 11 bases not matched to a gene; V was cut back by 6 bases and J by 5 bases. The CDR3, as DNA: TGTGCCAGCAGATCAACCGGGACAGGGAGCAACGAGCAGTACTTC. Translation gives CASRSTGTGSNEQYF.

Here the CDR3 DNA reads TGTGCCAGCAGTGGAAACCTCGAGCAGTACTTC. Translation: CASSGNLEQYF. The V and J genes are TRBV2 and TRBJ2-7; no clear D gene. The germline CDR1 and CDR2 sequences are SNHLY and FYNNEI. The CDR3 loop spans 11 amino acids. V lost 4 bases and J 6 bases, leaving 7 bases between the germline ends.

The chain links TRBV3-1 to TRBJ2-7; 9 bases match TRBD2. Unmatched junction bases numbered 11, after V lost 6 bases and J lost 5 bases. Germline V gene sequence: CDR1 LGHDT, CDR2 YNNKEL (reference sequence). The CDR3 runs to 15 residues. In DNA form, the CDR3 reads TGTGCCAGCAGAGCCGAGTGGGCTAGCGGGAACGAGCAGTACTTC. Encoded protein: CASRAEWASGNEQYF.

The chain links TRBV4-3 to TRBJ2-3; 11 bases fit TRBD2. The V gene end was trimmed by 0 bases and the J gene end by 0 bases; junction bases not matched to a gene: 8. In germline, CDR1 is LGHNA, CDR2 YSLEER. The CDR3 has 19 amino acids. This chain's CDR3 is CASSQESLAGGTSTDTQYF. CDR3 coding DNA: TGCGCCAGCAGCCAAGAATCCCTAGCGGGGGGCACTAGCACAGATACGCAGTATTTT.

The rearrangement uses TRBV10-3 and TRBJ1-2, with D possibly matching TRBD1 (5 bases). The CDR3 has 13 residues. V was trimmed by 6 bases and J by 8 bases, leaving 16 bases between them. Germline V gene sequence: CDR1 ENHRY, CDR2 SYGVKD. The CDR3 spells CAIRAPDSGGYTF. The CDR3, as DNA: TGTGCCATCAGAGCCCCCGACAGTGGCGGCTACACCTTC.

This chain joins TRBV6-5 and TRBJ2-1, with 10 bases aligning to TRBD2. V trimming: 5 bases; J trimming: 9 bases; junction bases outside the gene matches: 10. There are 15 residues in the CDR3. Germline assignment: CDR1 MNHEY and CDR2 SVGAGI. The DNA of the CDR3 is TGTGCCAGCAGTACGAGCGGGAGGGCTCGGGGTGAGCAGTTCTTC. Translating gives CASSTSGRARGEQFF.

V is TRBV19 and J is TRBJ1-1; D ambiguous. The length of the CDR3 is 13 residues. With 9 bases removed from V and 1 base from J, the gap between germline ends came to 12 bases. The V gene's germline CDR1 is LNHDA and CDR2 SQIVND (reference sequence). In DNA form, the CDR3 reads TGTGCCAGCAACCCTAGGAGGAACACTGAAGCTTTCTTT. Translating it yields CASNPRRNTEAFF.

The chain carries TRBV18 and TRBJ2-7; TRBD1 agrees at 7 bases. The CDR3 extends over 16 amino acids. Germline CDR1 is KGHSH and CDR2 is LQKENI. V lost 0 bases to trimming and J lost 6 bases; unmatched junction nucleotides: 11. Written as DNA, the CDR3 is TGTGCCAGCTCACCACCAGGAGGCAGACAGGGTTCCGAGCAGTACTTC. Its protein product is CASSPPGGRQGSEQYF.

The CDR3 nucleotides read TGCAGCGTTGTACTTAACGGAAGAACAGATACGCAGTATTTT. Amino acids: CSVVLNGRTDTQYF. V and J are TRBV29-1 and TRBJ2-3; the D is unclear. This CDR3 region has 14 residues. Germline CDR1 and CDR2: SQVTM and ANQGSEA. V shed 4 bases and J shed 3 bases, with 14 bases lying between them.

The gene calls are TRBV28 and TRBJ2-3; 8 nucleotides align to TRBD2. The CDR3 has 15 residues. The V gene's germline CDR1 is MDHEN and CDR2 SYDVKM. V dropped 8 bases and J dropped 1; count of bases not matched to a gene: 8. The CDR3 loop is CASSRGGLGTDTQYF. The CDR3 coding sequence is TGTGCCAGCTCCCGGGGGGGCCTGGGCACAGATACGCAGTATTTT.